Each of the 17 T cell receptor beta chains below was sequenced from the same sample in a study of T cell changes during pregnancy in multiple sclerosis. Assay used: immunoSEQ multiplex PCR; TCRdb lists only in-frame clones, some missing. The data contain some 110,000 clones, about 93% of them singletons. This sample comprised peripheral blood, obtained in the third trimester of pregnancy. These receptor sequences come from a female donor with multiple sclerosis, enrolled in a pregnancy study.

The chain employs TRBV6-5 and TRBJ1-1; D remains unclear. Per the germline V gene, CDR1 is MNHEY and CDR2 is SVGAGI. The V gene lost 5 bases and the J gene lost 1 base, with 8 bases spanning the gap. The CDR3 extends over 13 amino acids. CDR3: CASSDNRNTEAFF. For the CDR3, the DNA is TGTGCCAGCAGTGATAATAGGAACACTGAAGCTTTCTTT.

This chain uses TRBV2 with TRBJ2-2, with 13 bases lining up with TRBD2. Germline V gives CDR1 SNHLY, CDR2 FYNNEI. J lost 6 bases, V lost 5 bases, and 3 bases had no gene match. The CDR3 runs to 15 residues. CDR3 DNA: TGTGCCAGCAGTAACGGACTAGCGGGGGCCGGGGAGCTGTTTTTT. This sequence encodes CASSNGLAGAGELFF.

The rearrangement links TRBV6-5 to TRBJ2-7; TRBD1 agrees at 8 bases. Germline lookup yields CDR1 MNHEY and CDR2 SVGAGI. V shed 6 bases, J shed 4 bases, and the junction held 11 bases outside the gene matches. The CDR3 has 15 residues. CDR3 loop: CASRDGTQGAYEQYF. In nucleotides, the CDR3 is TGTGCCAGCAGGGACGGGACCCAGGGGGCATACGAGCAGTACTTC.

This chain joins TRBV29-1 and TRBJ1-5; no clear D. Between the trimmed V and J ends, which lost 6 bases and 4 bases, there was a span of 16 bases. Germline CDR1 reads SQVTM; CDR2 reads ANQGSEA. The CDR3 is 14 amino acids. CDR3 DNA sequence: TGCAGCGTGCCGCCGGGTGTCGGAAATCAGCCCCAGCATTTT. Its translation: CSVPPGVGNQPQHF.

The CDR3 nucleotides are TGTGCCAGCAGCTTAGATAGCAGGGGGCGGGGAAACACCATATATTTT. Translating it yields CASSLDSRGRGNTIYF. This chain links TRBV7-2 with TRBJ1-3, with 8 bases lining up with TRBD1. J lost 4 bases, V lost 1 base, and 6 bases had no gene match. The CDR3 has 16 residues. The germline V gene has CDR1 SGHTA and CDR2 FQGNSA.

This chain links TRBV27 with TRBJ2-1; 12 positions match TRBD2. The CDR3 loop spans 18 amino acids. Germline CDR1 reads MNHEY; CDR2 reads SMNVEV (reference sequence). J was trimmed by 4 bases and V by 2 bases; bases with no gene match: 9. The CDR3 coding sequence is TGTGCCAGCAGTTTACGTCGGCTAGCGGGGGGGAGATACAATGAGCAGTTCTTC. This sequence encodes CASSLRRLAGGRYNEQFF.

The count of this clone is one. V gene TRBV28 combines with J gene TRBJ2-7; 8 bases map to TRBD1. Germline CDR1 is MDHEN and CDR2 is SYDVKM. The CDR3 sequence is 15 residues long. V lost 5 bases, J lost 2 bases, and 8 bases stayed unmatched. The CDR3 loop reads CASSPYPDRAYEQYF. CDR3 nucleotides: TGTGCCAGCAGTCCCTACCCGGACAGGGCCTACGAGCAGTACTTC. The whole variable domain, filled in from reference TRBV28 and TRBJ2-7, reads DVKVTQSSRYLVKRTGEKVFLECVQDMDHENMFWYRQDPGLGLRLIYFSYDVKMKEKGDIPEGYSVSREKKERFSLILESASTNQTSMYLCASSPYPDRAYEQYFGPGTRLTVT.

The chain joins TRBV6-4 to TRBJ1-1; weak D call: TRBD1 (5 bases). CDR1 MRHNA and CDR2 SNTAGT come from the germline V gene. The CDR3 has 13 amino acids. V was trimmed by 5 bases and J by 2 bases, leaving 9 bases between them. In DNA form, the CDR3 reads TGTGCCAGCAGTTCTACAGGTAACACTGAAGCTTTCTTT. Translating gives CASSSTGNTEAFF.

V gene TRBV4-1 combines with J gene TRBJ2-7, with TRBD2 as a possible D gene (6 bases). V gave up 1 base and J gave up 3 bases, with 22 bases separating them. The CDR3 has 18 residues. Germline lookup yields CDR1 MGHRA and CDR2 YSYEKL. The DNA for the CDR3 is TGCGCCAGCAGCCAAGCGGGGGTAAGACTCAAAAGGGACTACGAGCAGTACTTC. The encoded protein is CASSQAGVRLKRDYEQYF.

The gene calls are TRBV7-6 and TRBJ1-5; 9 bases line up with TRBD1. Germline V gene sequence: CDR1 SGHVS, CDR2 FNYEAQ. The CDR3 is made up of 15 amino acids. After removal of 4 bases from V and 4 bases from J, the junction contained 5 bases not matched to a gene. This chain's CDR3 is CASSSGQGRNQPQHF. CDR3 sequence (DNA): TGTGCCAGCAGCTCGGGACAGGGACGAAATCAGCCCCAGCATTTT. Full variable domain (missing parts from reference TRBV7-6 and TRBJ1-5): GAGVSQSPRYKVTKRGQDVALRCDPISGHVSLYWYRQALGQGPEFLTYFNYEAQQDKSGLPNDRFSAERPEGSISTLTIQRTEQRDSAMYRCASSSGQGRNQPQHFGDGTRLSIL.

This chain joins TRBV4-1 and TRBJ1-2; no clear D. CDR1 and CDR2 from the germline V gene are MGHRA and YSYEKL. The CDR3 has 18 residues. Trimming shortened V by 1 base and J by 0 bases, and 18 bases separated the two germline ends. CDR3 in DNA: TGCGCCAGCAGCCAAGCGGGTGGCACTCTACCCACTAACTATGGCTACACCTTC. It translates to CASSQAGGTLPTNYGYTF.

The chain's CDR3 is CASSFSSGGDSDTQYF. The CDR3 DNA reads TGTGCCAGCAGTTTCTCTAGCGGGGGGGACTCAGATACGCAGTATTTT. The chain links TRBV6-5 to TRBJ2-3; the match to TRBD2 covers 12 bases. In germline, CDR1 is MNHEY, CDR2 SVGAGI. The CDR3 sequence is 16 residues long. The ends lost 4 bases at V and 4 bases at J; junction bases unmatched: 6.

CDR3 DNA: TGTGCCAGCAGTTTATTTGGGGCCATGAACACTGAAGCTTTCTTT. Encoded protein: CASSLFGAMNTEAFF. The chain combines TRBV28 with TRBJ1-1, with D tentatively TRBD1 (5 bases). Per germline, CDR1 MDHEN and CDR2 SYDVKM. This CDR3 is 15 amino acids long. The V end lost 1 base, the J end lost 0 bases, and 9 bases lay between the germline ends.

The V call is TRBV5-4, the J call TRBJ1-2, with 9 bases matching TRBD1. The V segment lost 6 bases and the J segment 4 bases; nucleotides outside the gene matches: 10. The length of the CDR3 is 15 residues. Germline lookup yields CDR1 SGHNT and CDR2 YYREEE (reference sequence). The CDR3 sequence: CASTTGTGPSYGYTF. CDR3 DNA: TGTGCCAGCACTACCGGGACAGGGCCCTCCTATGGCTACACCTTC.

V and J are TRBV19 and TRBJ2-1; TRBD2 matches 8 bases. From germline, CDR1 is LNHDA and CDR2 SQIVND (reference sequence). The CDR3 extends over 16 amino acids. J gave up 0 bases and V 4 bases, and 5 bases lay outside the gene matches. The CDR3 region is CASSKTSGRSYNEQFF. The CDR3 DNA reads TGTGCCAGTAGTAAAACTAGCGGACGCTCCTACAATGAGCAGTTCTTC.

This clone was counted a single time. The chain has TRBV28 and TRBJ2-7; D gene ambiguous. The germline V and J ends were trimmed by 6 bases and 3 bases, with 6 bases remaining between them. CDR3 length equals 11 residues. Germline V lookup: CDR1 MDHEN, CDR2 SYDVKM. CDR3 bases: TGTGCCAGCAGGGCTTTCTACGAGCAGTACTTC. As protein: CASRAFYEQYF.

This clone was recorded only once. V and J are TRBV6-5 and TRBJ2-1; 7 nucleotides line up with TRBD1. The germline V gene has CDR1 MNHEY and CDR2 SVGAGI. The CDR3 spans 15 residues. V shed 2 bases and J 5 bases; nucleotides not matched to a gene: 6. The CDR3 coding sequence is TGTGCCAGCAGTTACGGTAGGGGGCCTCACAATGAGCAGTTCTTC. It is translated as CASSYGRGPHNEQFF.